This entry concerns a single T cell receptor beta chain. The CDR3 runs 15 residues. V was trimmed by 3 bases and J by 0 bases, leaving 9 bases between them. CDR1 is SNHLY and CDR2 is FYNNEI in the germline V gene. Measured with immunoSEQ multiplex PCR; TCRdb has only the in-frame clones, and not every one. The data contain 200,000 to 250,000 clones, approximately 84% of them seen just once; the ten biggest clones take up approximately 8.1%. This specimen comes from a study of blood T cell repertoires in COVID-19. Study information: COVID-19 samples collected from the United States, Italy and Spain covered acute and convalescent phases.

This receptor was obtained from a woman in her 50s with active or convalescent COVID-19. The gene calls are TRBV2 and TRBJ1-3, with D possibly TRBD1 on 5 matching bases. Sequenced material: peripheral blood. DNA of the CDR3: TGTGCCAGCAGTGATAGGGGCACCTCTGGAAACACCATATATTTT. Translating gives CASSDRGTSGNTIYF. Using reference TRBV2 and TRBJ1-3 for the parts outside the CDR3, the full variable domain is EPEVTQTPSHQVTQMGQEVILRCVPISNHLYFYWYRQILGQKVEFLVSFYNNEISEKSEIFDDQFSVERPDGSNFTLKIRSTKLEDSAMYFCASSDRGTSGNTIYFGEGSWLTVV.